The 18 T cell receptor beta chains presented below share a single source sample, sequenced in a study of T cell clonality in common variable immunodeficiency. Profiled with immunoSEQ multiplex PCR; TCRdb holds only in-frame clones, not every one. In total the sample includes around 40,000 clones, none of them seen once. Sequenced: peripheral blood mononuclear cells. These receptors were collected from a person aged 18 to 70 in good health.

This clone showed up many times. With the read ending 3 residues before the CDR3 end, the germline J gene is used to fill in that end. The chain joins TRBV12-3 or TRBV12-4 to TRBJ2-2; 9 bases match TRBD1. The CDR3 runs 16 residues. V trimming: 6 bases; J trimming: 6 bases; junction bases outside the gene matches: 11. CDR3 residues: CASSPKGQGRAGELFF. The sequenced part of the CDR3 DNA is TGTGCCAGCAGCCCCAAGGGACAGGGTAGAGCCGGGGAG.

This clone was counted many times. The read terminates 3 residues before the CDR3 end, so the remaining end is supplied by the germline J gene. The gene calls are TRBV5-6 and TRBJ2-5; 8 nucleotides line up with TRBD1. The CDR3 extends over 14 amino acids. The germline V gene has CDR1 SGHDT and CDR2 YYEEEE. The junction had 4 bases not matched to a gene; V was cut back by 3 bases and J by 3 bases. CDR3 DNA, as far as it was read: TGTGCCAGCAGCTCCGACAGGGGCAAAGAGACC. Protein: CASSSDRGKET. The CDR3 in full is CASSSDRGKETQYF.

This clone was recorded at least ten times. The read is 3 residues too short to cover the CDR3 end, so that end is filled in from the germline J gene. The chain recombines TRBV24-1 with TRBJ1-5; the match to TRBD1 covers 7 bases. Germline loops: CDR1 KGHDR, CDR2 SFDVKD. V lost 7 bases, J lost 6 bases, and 5 bases stayed unmatched. The CDR3 is made up of 13 amino acids. CDR3 bases read: TGTGCCACCAGGGCGGCAGGGGGTCAGCCC. It encodes CATRAAGGQP. The complete CDR3 sequence is CATRAAGGQPQHF.

On this clone itself: Read sequence stops 3 residues before the CDR3 end, and the germline J gene provides the missing end. The chain uses TRBV7-3 and TRBJ1-2; 7 positions match TRBD1. The CDR3 runs 14 residues. Per germline, CDR1 SGHTA and CDR2 FQGTGA. The part of the CDR3 DNA that was read is TGTGCCAGCAGCGAAGGGGGCGCTTCCTACGAC. Encoded protein: CASSEGGASYD. The complete CDR3 protein is CASSEGGASYDYTF.

This clone was counted ten times or more. The CDR3 bases that were read are TGTGCCAGCCGGTTTATGGCAGGAGACAATGAG. Encoded protein: CASRFMAGDNE. The CDR3 in its entirety is CASRFMAGDNEQFF. The chain links TRBV2 to TRBJ2-1; no clear D gene. The CDR3 is cut off 3 residues early in the read; its end comes from the germline J gene. CDR1 and CDR2 from the germline V gene are SNHLY and FYNNEI. CDR3 length equals 14 residues. V was pared by 8 bases and J by 5 bases, with 16 bases between.

The table lists this clone with many counts. The read comes to an end 3 residues before the CDR3 does, leaving the germline J gene to fill in the end. V and J are TRBV20-1 and TRBJ1-1, with TRBD1 matching over 7 bases. The J segment lost 1 base and the V segment lost 2 bases, leaving 4 bases of the junction unmatched. This CDR3 is built from 14 residues. Germline CDR1 DFQATT, CDR2 SNEGSKA (reference sequence). The CDR3 bases that were read are TGCAGTGCTAGACAGGGGGGTACGAACACTGAA. Protein sequence: CSARQGGTNTE. The CDR3 in full is CSARQGGTNTEAFF.

This clone was counted ten times or more. The sequenced fragment ends 3 residues before the CDR3 boundary, so the rest is inferred from the germline J gene. This chain uses TRBV5-1 with TRBJ1-1; D perhaps matches TRBD1 (5 bases). Per the germline V gene, CDR1 is SGHRS and CDR2 is YFSETQ. V was clipped by 0 bases and J by 5 bases, with 8 bases between them. The CDR3 has 13 amino acids. The CDR3 DNA, read in part, is TGCGCCAGCAGCTTGGATAGGGGAACTGAA. Translation gives CASSLDRGTE. The full CDR3 is CASSLDRGTEAFF.

This clone has ten or more counts. The read ends 3 residues shy of where the CDR3 ends; the end is completed using the germline J gene. V is TRBV19 and J is TRBJ2-1; 9 bases map to TRBD1. CDR1 LNHDA and CDR2 SQIVND come from the germline V gene (reference sequence). CDR3 length equals 15 residues. V dropped 4 bases and J dropped 2; count of bases not matched to a gene: 3. The part of the CDR3 DNA that was read is TGTGCCAGTAGTAGGGGGACAGGGACCTACAATGAG. Protein: CASSRGTGTYNE. The whole CDR3 sequence reads CASSRGTGTYNEQFF.

This clone was detected ten times or more. The read terminates 3 residues before the CDR3 end, so the remaining end is supplied by the germline J gene. V is TRBV20-1 and J is TRBJ1-1; D possibly corresponds to TRBD1 (6 bases). The germline V and J ends were trimmed by 2 bases and 2 bases, with 15 bases remaining between them. This CDR3 comprises 15 residues. Germline assignment: CDR1 DFQATT and CDR2 SNEGSKA (reference sequence). The CDR3 DNA, read in part, is TGCAGTGCTAGACGGGGGGGGGCGGTAAACACTGAA. Translating gives CSARRGGAVNTE. The full CDR3 protein reads CSARRGGAVNTEAFF.

This clone was found many times. The read ends 3 residues before the CDR3 terminus; that terminus is restored from the germline J gene. The V and J genes are TRBV9 and TRBJ2-2; TRBD1 might be the D (5 bases). The CDR3 length is 14 residues. Trimming left V 0 bases short and J 3 bases short, with 6 bases between. Germline V CDR1 and CDR2: SGDLS, YYNGEE. The part of the CDR3 DNA that was read is TGTGCCAGCAGCGTAGTAGGGGACACCGGGGAG. Translating it yields CASSVVGDTGE. The entire CDR3 protein reads CASSVVGDTGELFF.

This clone has ten or more counts. The DNA ends 3 residues before the CDR3 does, and the rest of the CDR3 is filled in from the germline J gene. V gene TRBV5-1 combines with J gene TRBJ2-4; possibly TRBD2 for D (6 bases). Trimming shortened V by 4 bases and J by 8 bases, and 10 bases separated the two germline ends. There are 12 residues in the CDR3. CDR1 and CDR2 (germline): SGHRS, YFSETQ. CDR3 DNA, as far as it was read: TGCGCCAGCAGCGTCACGGGGGACATT. The encoded protein is CASSVTGDI. The complete CDR3 protein is CASSVTGDIQYF.

This clone was seen repeatedly, ten times or more. The read stops 3 residues short of the end of the CDR3; the missing end is completed from the germline J gene. V usage is TRBV30 and J usage is TRBJ2-7, with 11 bases aligning to TRBD2. V lost 1 base and J lost 6; bases outside the gene matches: 8. Germline assignment: CDR1 GTSNPN and CDR2 SVGIG (reference sequence). This CDR3 contains 15 residues. The CDR3 region is CAWSGGGLAGGEQYF. Partial CDR3 DNA: TGTGCCTGGAGTGGCGGAGGGCTAGCGGGAGGCGAG.

Regarding this clone: The CDR3 end is not reached by the read, which stops 3 residues before it; the germline J gene fills it in. The gene calls are TRBV18 and TRBJ1-2; unclear D gene. The CDR3 is made up of 15 amino acids. Germline CDR1 is KGHSH and CDR2 is LQKENI. CDR3 bases read: TGTGCCAGCTCACCTACTAGGACCTCCTACAATGAC. As protein: CASSPTRTSYND. The whole CDR3 reads CASSPTRTSYNDYTF.

This clone was recorded at least ten times. The CDR3 end falls 3 residues outside the read, so it is completed with the germline J gene. The V call is TRBV28, the J call TRBJ2-7; 10 bases map to TRBD2. The junction had 9 bases not matched to a gene; V was cut back by 4 bases and J by 3 bases. Per the germline V gene, CDR1 is MDHEN and CDR2 is SYDVKM. This CDR3 has 16 residues. The sequenced part of the CDR3 DNA is TGTGCCAGCAGTTCGACCGGGACTAGCGTAATCTACGAG. Its protein product is CASSSTGTSVIYE. The entire CDR3 protein is CASSSTGTSVIYEQYF.

This clone has ten or more counts. The CDR3 end is not reached by the read, which stops 3 residues before it; the germline J gene fills it in. The chain is built from TRBV5-1 and TRBJ2-1; 10 positions agree with TRBD2. V lost 5 bases and J lost 6; bases outside the gene matches: 8. The CDR3 covers 15 residues. CDR1 SGHRS and CDR2 YFSETQ come from the germline V gene. The CDR3 DNA, read in part, is TGCGCCAGCAGTTTCGGGCTAGCGGGAGTCAATGAG. Residues: CASSFGLAGVNE. The whole CDR3 protein reads CASSFGLAGVNEQFF.

In its sample, this clone was seen many times. The read comes to an end 3 residues before the CDR3 does, leaving the germline J gene to fill in the end. This chain joins TRBV18 and TRBJ1-2; 9 positions match TRBD1. This CDR3 contains 16 residues. Germline CDR1 is KGHSH and CDR2 is LQKENI. Trimming took 0 bases from V and 4 from J; bases not matched to a gene: 6. This CDR3 reads CASSPPVGQGVYGYTF. CDR3 DNA (partial): TGTGCCAGCTCACCACCGGTGGGACAGGGTGTCTATGGC.

Many counts were recorded for this clone. The read ends 3 residues before the CDR3 terminus; that terminus is restored from the germline J gene. This sequence joins TRBV29-1 and TRBJ1-6; 8 nucleotides match TRBD1. Germline lookup yields CDR1 SQVTM and CDR2 ANQGSEA. The CDR3 sequence is 14 residues long. The ends lost 6 bases at V and 8 bases at J; junction bases unmatched: 9. The sequenced part of the CDR3 DNA is TGCAGCGTCCGTTCCGGGACAGGAGATTCACCC. Encoded protein: CSVRSGTGDSP. The whole CDR3 sequence reads CSVRSGTGDSPLHF.

In its sample, this clone was seen many times. The observed sequence ends 3 residues before the CDR3 terminus, with the missing tail filled in from the germline J gene. The chain recombines TRBV7-2 with TRBJ1-1; D not resolved. This CDR3 is 14 amino acids long. Trimming removed 10 bases from V and 5 bases from J, with 20 bases in between. Looked up from germline, CDR1 is SGHTA and CDR2 is FQGNSA. The CDR3 sequence is CATQRRQAQTEAFF. The CDR3 DNA, read in part, is TGTGCCACCCAGCGGAGGCAGGCTCAGACTGAA.